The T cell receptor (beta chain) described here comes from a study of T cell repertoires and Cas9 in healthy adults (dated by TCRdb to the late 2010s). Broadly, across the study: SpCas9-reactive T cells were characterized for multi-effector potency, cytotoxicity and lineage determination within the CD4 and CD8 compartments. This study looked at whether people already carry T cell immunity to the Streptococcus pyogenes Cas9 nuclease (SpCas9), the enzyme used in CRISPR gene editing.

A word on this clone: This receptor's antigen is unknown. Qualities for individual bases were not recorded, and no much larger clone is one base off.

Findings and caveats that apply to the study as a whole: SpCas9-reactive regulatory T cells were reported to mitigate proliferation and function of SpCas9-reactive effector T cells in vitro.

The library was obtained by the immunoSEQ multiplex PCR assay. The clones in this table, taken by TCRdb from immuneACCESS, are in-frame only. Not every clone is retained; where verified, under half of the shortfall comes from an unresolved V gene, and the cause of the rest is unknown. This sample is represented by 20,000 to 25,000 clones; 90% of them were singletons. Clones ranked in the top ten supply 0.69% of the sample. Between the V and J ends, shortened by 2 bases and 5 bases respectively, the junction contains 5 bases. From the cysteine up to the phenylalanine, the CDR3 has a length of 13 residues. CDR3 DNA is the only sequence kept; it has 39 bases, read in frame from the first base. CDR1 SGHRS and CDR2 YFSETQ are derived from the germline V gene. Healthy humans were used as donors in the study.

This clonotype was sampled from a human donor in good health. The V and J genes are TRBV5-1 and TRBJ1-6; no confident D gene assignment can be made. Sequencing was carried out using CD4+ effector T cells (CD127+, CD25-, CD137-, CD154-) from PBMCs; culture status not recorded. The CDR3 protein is CASSLFDNSPLHF. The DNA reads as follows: TGCGCCAGCAGCTTATTTGATAATTCACCCCTCCACTTT.